These T cell receptor beta chains were read from a single sample in a study of T cells in Graves' hyperthyroidism and ophthalmopathy. From the multiplex PCR reads, TCRdb called clonotypes with MiXCR, one entry per CDR3 protein. The sample contains about 610,000 distinct CDR3 sequences, roughly 14% of which appear only once. Source material: blood. The receptors were sampled from a woman aged 40 to 50 with Graves' ophthalmopathy. Both conserved end residues are part of each CDR3. A D gene is named only where the DNA matches it firmly. Size is omitted from some rows. Given values are once, few, many or a class for expanded clones.

j_gene,d_gene,abundance,v_gene,CDR3aa,CDR3nt
TRBJ2-7,TRBD2,NA,TRBV14,CASSPGERETHEQYF,TGTGCCAGCAGCCCTGGGGAGCGGGAGACCCACGAGCAGTACTTC
TRBJ2-5,TRBD1,many,TRBV18,CASSPNQGQRTQETQYF,TGTGCCAGCTCACCGAATCAGGGACAGAGAACCCAAGAGACCCAGTACTTC
TRBJ2-7,NA,many,TRBV28,CASESGASSYEQYF,TGTGCCAGCGAGTCAGGTGCTAGCTCCTACGAGCAGTACTTC
TRBJ2-5,TRBD2,many,TRBV12-3/TRBV12-4,CASRHSGGQETQYF,TGTGCCAGCAGACATAGCGGGGGACAAGAGACCCAGTACTTC
TRBJ2-6,TRBD1,few,TRBV18,CASSPFGTVSGANVLTF,TGTGCCAGCTCACCATTCGGGACAGTCTCTGGGGCCAACGTCCTGACTTTC
TRBJ2-5,TRBD2,many,TRBV6-2/TRBV6-3,CASSSQWTSGVQETQYF,TGTGCCAGCAGTTCTCAGTGGACTAGCGGAGTCCAAGAGACCCAGTACTTC
TRBJ1-1,NA,few,TRBV7-9,CASSLGTLGAFF,TGTGCCAGCAGCTTAGGGACGCTGGGAGCTTTCTTT
TRBJ1-5,NA,few,TRBV7-9,CASSTQGLNQPQHF,TGTGCCAGCAGCACTCAGGGGTTGAATCAGCCCCAGCATTTT
TRBJ2-7,NA,few,TRBV11-2,CASWAGDEQYF,TGTGCCAGTTGGGCCGGGGACGAGCAGTACTTC
TRBJ2-2,NA,many,TRBV6-1,CASTEGGGTGELFF,TGTGCCAGCACCGAAGGAGGGGGCACCGGGGAGCTGTTTTTT
TRBJ1-2,NA,many,TRBV12-5,CASGFTGGGGYTF,TGTGCTAGTGGTTTCACCGGGGGCGGGGGCTACACCTTC
TRBJ2-2,TRBD1,NA,TRBV7-2,CASSLNGQGTGELFF,TGTGCCAGCAGCTTAAACGGACAGGGGACCGGGGAGCTGTTTTTT
TRBJ1-1,NA,few,TRBV5-1,CASSSQGMEAFF,TGCGCCAGCAGCTCCCAGGGGATGGAAGCTTTCTTT
TRBJ1-1,TRBD1,many,TRBV29-1,CSVERTGGTEAFF,TGCAGCGTTGAAAGGACAGGCGGAACTGAAGCTTTCTTT
TRBJ2-7,NA,many,TRBV7-9,CASSLEGGPTYEQYF,TGTGCCAGCAGCTTAGAAGGGGGACCCACCTACGAGCAGTACTTC
TRBJ2-2,NA,NA,TRBV6-5,CASSYSPGGTGELFF,TGTGCCAGCAGTTACTCCCCGGGCGGAACCGGGGAGCTGTTTTTT